One sample yielded the 29 T cell receptor beta chains listed below, sequenced in a study of T-cell memory formation after mild COVID-19. One entry per CDR3 protein results from TCRdb running MiXCR on the 5' RACE reads. The sample contains around 390,000 distinct CDR3 sequences, roughly 15% of which appear only once. The specimen was PBMCs or a T cell subset sorted from them (not recorded which). Every receptor here comes from a man between 18 and 29 years old who had mild COVID-19 (a few samples of this study predate the infection). Cell type and time point are not known.

The table lists this clonotype with a few counts. This chain joins TRBV6-5 and TRBJ2-1, with a possible D match to TRBD2 (5 bases). The germline CDR1 and CDR2 sequences are MNHEY and SVGAGI. CDR3 length: 13 residues. Trimming shortened V by 5 bases and J by 10 bases, and 15 bases separated the two germline ends. The CDR3 loop is CASSHGVNGEQFF. CDR3 bases: TGTGCCAGCAGTCACGGGGTCAACGGAGAGCAGTTCTTC.

The table lists this clonotype with a few counts. The chain links TRBV7-2 to TRBJ1-2; unclear D gene. Trimming removed 5 bases at V and 8 bases at J, with 15 bases between. This CDR3 is 13 amino acids long. Germline CDR1 is SGHTA and CDR2 is FQGNSA. CDR3 sequence (DNA): TGTGCCAGCAGCGCCCGCTCGGGGAACGGCTACACCTTC. This gives the protein CASSARSGNGYTF.

This clonotype was detected a few times. The chain recombines TRBV4-1 with TRBJ2-1, with D tentatively TRBD2 (6 bases). V was trimmed by 0 bases and J by 8 bases, leaving 11 bases between them. CDR3 size: 14 residues. Germline loops: CDR1 MGHRA, CDR2 YSYEKL. CDR3 coding DNA: TGCGCCAGCAGCCAAGATGGGGGGAGCTATGAGCAGTTCTTC. This translates into CASSQDGGSYEQFF.

This clonotype was detected a few times. The chain carries TRBV6-2 or TRBV6-3 and TRBJ2-1, with D possibly being TRBD1 or TRBD2 (5 bases each). Germline loops: CDR1 MNHEY, CDR2 SVGEGT. This CDR3 region has 13 residues. V gave up 6 bases and J gave up 8 bases, with 14 bases separating them. The CDR3 is CASRTGTWDEQFF. CDR3 in DNA: TGTGCCAGCAGAACGGGGACGTGGGATGAGCAGTTCTTC.

The chain has TRBV28 and TRBJ2-7; D gene unclear. Germline V CDR1 and CDR2: MDHEN, SYDVKM. V was trimmed by 3 bases and J by 0 bases, leaving 15 bases between them. This CDR3 region has 16 residues. CDR3 nucleotides: TGTGCCAGCAGTTTCCCACGAGATACCAGCTCCTACGAGCAGTACTTC. Translated, it gives CASSFPRDTSSYEQYF.

The chain carries TRBV30 and TRBJ2-7, with D possibly TRBD1 on 6 matching bases. Germline-derived CDR1 and CDR2 are GTSNPN and SVGIG (reference sequence). The length of the CDR3 is 13 residues. V was cut by 0 bases and J by 4 bases, with 10 bases left in between. The CDR3 DNA reads as TGTGCCTGGAGTGTCCTGACAGGATACGAGCAGTACTTC. Protein sequence: CAWSVLTGYEQYF.

The sample holds a few counts of this clonotype. The chain employs TRBV7-9 and TRBJ1-1, with D perhaps matching TRBD1 (5 bases). Trimming pared 2 bases from V and 0 bases from J, leaving 13 bases between. The CDR3 sequence is 16 residues long. Germline CDR1 reads SEHNR; CDR2 reads FQNEAQ (reference sequence). The CDR3, as DNA: TGTGCCAGCAGCTTATCTGGGGCGGCGATGAACACTGAAGCTTTCTTT. Translating it yields CASSLSGAAMNTEAFF.

Only a few counts were recorded for this clonotype. The gene calls are TRBV5-1 and TRBJ2-7; D possibly corresponds to TRBD2 (7 bases). Germline CDR1 is SGHRS and CDR2 is YFSETQ. CDR3 size: 16 residues. Trimming pared 4 bases from V and 7 bases from J, leaving 24 bases between. As DNA, the CDR3 is TGCGCCAGCAGCCTGGCGGGGGCAGCCTTGGGAGGAGAGCAGTACTTC. Protein: CASSLAGAALGGEQYF.

The sample holds a few counts of this clonotype. J is TRBJ1-2 and V is TRBV12-3 or TRBV12-4; no definite D call. CDR3 length equals 13 residues. The germline V and J ends were trimmed by 3 bases and 9 bases, with 14 bases remaining between them. The CDR3 DNA follows: TGTGCCAGCAGTTTCCCATTCCGCAATAGCTACACCTTC. Amino acids: CASSFPFRNSYTF.

The CDR3 is CASSVRATGGYEQYV. The CDR3 DNA reads TGTGCCAGCAGCGTTAGGGCAACAGGGGGGTACGAGCAGTACGTC. The chain employs TRBV7-8 and TRBJ2-7, with 8 bases fitting TRBD1. J lost 4 bases, V lost 5 bases, and 10 bases had no gene match. From germline, CDR1 is SGHVS and CDR2 FQNEAQ. This CDR3 is 15 amino acids long.

The chain links TRBV5-1 to TRBJ2-5; D remains ambiguous. The CDR3 sequence is 14 residues long. CDR1 is SGHRS, CDR2 YFSETQ, per germline. Deletions cut 4 bases from V and 0 bases from J, with 10 bases between. The CDR3 spells CASSLAGDQETQYF. In DNA, the CDR3 is TGCGCCAGCAGCCTGGCCGGAGACCAAGAGACCCAGTACTTC.

The V and J genes are TRBV7-2 and TRBJ1-4, with 8 positions matching TRBD1. The CDR3 length is 15 residues. With 2 bases clipped from V and 5 bases from J, the junction kept 4 bases outside the gene matches. The V gene's germline CDR1 is SGHTA and CDR2 FQGNSA. The CDR3 loop reads CASSLQDRVNEKLFF. CDR3 sequence (DNA): TGTGCCAGCAGCTTACAGGACAGGGTCAATGAAAAACTGTTTTTT. Based on the CDR3 plus reference TRBV7-2 and TRBJ1-4, the full variable domain is GAGVSQSPSNKVTEKGKDVELRCDPISGHTALYWYRQSLGQGLEFLIYFQGNSAPDKSGLPSDRFSAERTGGSVSTLTIQRTQQEDSAVYLCASSLQDRVNEKLFFGSGTQLSVL.

The rearrangement uses TRBV2 and TRBJ2-7; the D gene could be TRBD1 or TRBD2 (7 bases each). V was clipped by 2 bases and J by 5 bases, with 16 bases between them. The CDR3 is 15 amino acids. Per germline, CDR1 SNHLY and CDR2 FYNNEI. The DNA of the CDR3 is TGTGCCAGCAGTGAATGGGGCCAGGGGGGGGACGAGCAGTACTTC. The encoded protein is CASSEWGQGGDEQYF.

The gene calls are TRBV7-9 and TRBJ1-5; D is possibly TRBD1 (5 bases). Trimming shortened V by 2 bases and J by 2 bases, and 13 bases separated the two germline ends. Germline-derived CDR1 and CDR2 are SEHNR and FQNEAQ (reference sequence). The CDR3 totals 16 residues. Here the CDR3 DNA reads TGTGCCAGCAGCTTATCCAGGGAGAGCGGCAATCAGCCCCAGCATTTT. Amino acid sequence: CASSLSRESGNQPQHF.

The V gene is TRBV7-3, the J gene TRBJ1-2; TRBD1 matches at 7 bases. Germline V gene lookup returns CDR1 SGHTA and CDR2 FQGTGA. Trimming at V came to 3 bases and at J to 4 bases, leaving 8 bases not matched to a gene. CDR3 length equals 15 residues. The CDR3 nucleotides are TGTGCCAGCAGCTTTACCAGACAGGGTGGCTATGGCTACACCTTC. It yields the protein CASSFTRQGGYGYTF.

The chain combines TRBV18 with TRBJ2-7; D unresolved. The CDR3 is 13 residues long. Between the trimmed V and J ends, which lost 2 bases and 2 bases, there was a span of 7 bases. Germline V gene lookup returns CDR1 KGHSH and CDR2 LQKENI. CDR3 region: CASSPGDPYEQYV. In nucleotides, the CDR3 is TGTGCCAGCTCACCAGGGGATCCCTACGAGCAGTACGTC.

This clonotype was seen only once. The J gene is TRBJ2-2, the V gene TRBV4-2, with TRBD2 matching over 7 bases. CDR1 and CDR2 from the germline V gene are LGHNA and YNFKEQ. The length of the CDR3 is 18 residues. Germline trimming cut 0 bases from V and 0 bases from J; bases unmatched to any gene: 7. The CDR3 DNA is TGTGCCAGCAGCCAAGATTCAGGGCGGGGGACGAACACCGGGGAGCTGTTTTTT. It specifies CASSQDSGRGTNTGELFF.

This clonotype appeared a few times. The genes are TRBV5-1 and TRBJ2-1; D gene unclear. CDR1 is SGHRS and CDR2 is YFSETQ in the germline V gene. V was shortened by 6 bases and J by 0 bases, with 13 bases between the two germline ends. The CDR3 length is 15 residues. The CDR3 coding sequence is TGCGCCAGCACCGGAGACATTCGCTCCTACAATGAGCAGTTCTTC. It encodes CASTGDIRSYNEQFF.

This sequence joins TRBV11-3 and TRBJ2-3; D ambiguous. Trimming removed 4 bases from V and 6 bases from J, with 11 bases in between. This CDR3 has 13 amino acids. The V gene's germline CDR1 is SGHNT and CDR2 YENEEA. CDR3 coding DNA: TGTGCCAGCAGCTCCTTATCGAGGGATACGCAGTATTTT. Translation gives CASSSLSRDTQYF.

The J gene is TRBJ1-6, the V gene TRBV25-1; 8 bases match TRBD1. The CDR3 is made up of 16 amino acids. Germline values: CDR1 MGHDK, CDR2 SYGVNS. Trimming cost V 5 bases and J 4 bases; bases outside gene matches: 7. CDR3 in DNA: TGTGCCAGCAGTCCCTCCTGGACAGGGTATAATTCACCCCTCCACTTT. It yields the protein CASSPSWTGYNSPLHF.

This clonotype was counted at least ten times. The chain recombines TRBV7-9 with TRBJ2-7, with D uncertain. Trimming took 5 bases from V and 5 from J, leaving 7 bases between them. Germline V gene lookup returns CDR1 SEHNR and CDR2 FQNEAQ (reference sequence). The CDR3 is 11 amino acids. CDR3 DNA: TGTGCCAGCAGCCAGGCGCACGAGCAGTACGTC. Protein: CASSQAHEQYV.

This clonotype was seen a few times. The J gene is TRBJ2-6, the V gene TRBV29-1, with 8 bases lining up with TRBD2. J was trimmed by 2 bases and V by 7 bases; bases with no gene match: 7. The CDR3 length is 15 residues. Germline V gene data show CDR1 as SQVTM and CDR2 as ANQGSEA. CDR3 nucleotides: TGCAGCGCCTTACCGGGGGGGGCTGGGGCCAACGTCCTGACTTTC. Residues: CSALPGGAGANVLTF.

The count of this clonotype is one. The chain has TRBV11-2 and TRBJ2-7; 7 nucleotides align to TRBD2. The length of the CDR3 is 13 residues. CDR1 is SGHAT and CDR2 is FQNNGV in the germline V gene. V dropped 4 bases and J dropped 0; count of bases not matched to a gene: 0. The CDR3 here is CASSWGGSYEQYF. In nucleotides, the CDR3 is TGTGCCAGCAGCTGGGGGGGCTCCTACGAGCAGTACTTC.

This clonotype came up a few times. V and J are TRBV12-3 or TRBV12-4 and TRBJ2-6; D gene unclear. The CDR3 sequence is 15 residues long. Trimming removed 5 bases at V and 0 bases at J, with 8 bases between. CDR3 sequence: CASSPTSSGANVLTF. CDR3 bases: TGTGCCAGCAGTCCAACGAGCTCTGGGGCCAACGTCCTGACTTTC.

In this sample, this clonotype turned up a few times. This chain uses TRBV28 with TRBJ1-2; D unclear. V was cut by 3 bases and J by 4 bases, with 12 bases left in between. Germline lookup yields CDR1 MDHEN and CDR2 SYDVKM. This CDR3 is 14 amino acids long. The CDR3 nucleotides are TGTGCCAGCAGTTTGCCGGGGTCCACCTATGGCTACACCTTC. This gives the protein CASSLPGSTYGYTF.

This clonotype showed up just a few times. The chain links TRBV5-5 to TRBJ1-2; D remains unclear. V gave up 4 bases and J gave up 2 bases, with 12 bases separating them. The CDR3 is 14 residues long. Germline V lookup: CDR1 SGHKS, CDR2 YYEKEE (reference sequence). CDR3 sequence reads: CASSAPGSNYGYTF. The CDR3 nucleotides read TGTGCCAGCAGCGCACCGGGATCCAACTATGGCTACACCTTC.

The V gene is TRBV3-1, the J gene TRBJ1-6; D remains unclear. V was trimmed by 4 bases and J by 2 bases, leaving 12 bases between them. CDR1 and CDR2 (germline): LGHDT, YNNKEL (reference sequence). The CDR3 totals 16 residues. CDR3 sequence (DNA): TGTGCCAGCAGCCTGGAGGGATTGGCCTATAATTCACCCCTCCACTTT. Protein sequence: CASSLEGLAYNSPLHF.

This clonotype was found a few times. CDR3 nucleotide sequence: TGTGCCAGCGGAGAGGACTGGAGAAACAATGAGCAGTTCTTC. As protein: CASGEDWRNNEQFF. The V gene is TRBV11-2, the J gene TRBJ2-1; tentatively, D is TRBD2 (5 bases). From germline, CDR1 is SGHAT and CDR2 FQNNGV. This CDR3 contains 14 residues. Deletions cut 8 bases from V and 5 bases from J, with 16 bases between.

V gene TRBV19 combines with J gene TRBJ2-2, with D tentatively TRBD1 (6 bases). Germline V gene data show CDR1 as LNHDA and CDR2 as SQIVND (reference sequence). The CDR3 runs to 16 residues. Trimming shortened V by 7 bases and J by 2 bases, and 17 bases separated the two germline ends. CDR3 residues: CASTSTRDNNTGELFF. CDR3 bases: TGTGCCAGTACCTCCACCCGGGACAACAACACCGGGGAGCTGTTTTTT.